These 31 T cell receptor beta chains were sequenced from one sample in a study of shared clonotypes between healthy human individuals (dated by TCRdb to about 2020). The method behind the library was the immunoSEQ multiplex PCR assay. The table comes from immuneACCESS by way of TCRdb, which keeps in-frame sequences with V and J called. Part of the clones is missing from these tables; in studies checked, under half for an unresolved V gene and the rest for unknown reasons. Within this sample are approximately 2.1 million clones, with approximately 95% of them counted one time only. 0.35% to 0.45% of the sample is in the top ten clones. Specimen: naive CD4+ T cells from PBMCs. According to the study, the label for this sample's cell subset or site signals: CD45RA+ positively selected. Receptor source: a man aged 18-30 years in good health. Some clones in this sample may be carry-over from other donors' samples.

This sequence joins TRBV6-4 and TRBJ1-2, with D unresolved. The CDR3 sequence is 13 residues long. Germline V gives CDR1 MRHNA, CDR2 SNTAGT. Deletions cut 5 bases from V and 4 bases from J, with 11 bases between. Here the CDR3 DNA reads TGTGCCAGCAGTCCCGAGGTGGGCTATGGCTACACCTTC. Translating it yields CASSPEVGYGYTF.

This clone was observed once. This CDR3 is also generated by other DNA sequences in the sample. The J gene is TRBJ2-3, the V gene TRBV7-8; 9 nucleotides agree with TRBD2. CDR3 length equals 14 residues. V was clipped by 2 bases and J by 5 bases; unmatched bases: 2. In germline, CDR1 is SGHVS, CDR2 FQNEAQ. CDR3 in amino acids: CASSLLAGRDTQYF. For the CDR3, the DNA is TGTGCCAGCAGCTTACTAGCGGGGAGAGATACGCAGTATTTT.

This clone came up once. This chain links TRBV6-1 with TRBJ1-2, with a tentative D call TRBD1 (6 bases). This CDR3 region has 14 residues. Germline loops: CDR1 MNHNS, CDR2 SASEGT. With 8 bases removed from V and 3 bases from J, the gap between germline ends came to 16 bases. CDR3 nucleotides: TGTGCCAGCTGGAGGGCAGGGGAATACTATGGCTACACCTTC. This gives the protein CASWRAGEYYGYTF.

V usage is TRBV28 and J usage is TRBJ2-3, with 16 bases that match TRBD2. CDR1 MDHEN and CDR2 SYDVKM come from the germline V gene. V was pared by 2 bases and J by 1 base, with 6 bases of the junction left unmatched. The CDR3 has 19 residues. CDR3 loop: CASSLLGTSGRVRTDTQYF. The CDR3 DNA sequence: TGTGCCAGCAGTTTACTTGGGACTAGCGGGAGGGTACGCACAGATACGCAGTATTTT.

The chain couples TRBV4-2 to TRBJ2-5; D is perhaps TRBD1 or TRBD2 (7 bases each). The length of the CDR3 is 15 residues. Germline values: CDR1 LGHNA, CDR2 YNFKEQ. V was cut by 0 bases and J by 5 bases, with 13 bases left in between. The CDR3 reads CASSQDPRGGETQYF. In DNA, the CDR3 is TGTGCCAGCAGCCAAGATCCCAGGGGGGGCGAGACCCAGTACTTC.

This clone was detected only once. The gene calls are TRBV19 and TRBJ2-7, with 8 bases aligning to TRBD1. Germline V gene lookup returns CDR1 LNHDA and CDR2 SQIVND (reference sequence). The junction had 7 bases not matched to a gene; V was cut back by 6 bases and J by 6 bases. The CDR3 runs 13 residues. CDR3 sequence: CASSPQDRAEQYF. CDR3 bases: TGTGCCAGTAGCCCCCAGGACAGGGCCGAGCAGTACTTC.

The chain joins TRBV7-9 to TRBJ1-5; TRBD1 matches 7 bases. This CDR3 has 16 residues. Losses at the gene ends were 0 bases for V and 9 bases for J; bases not matched to a gene: 11. Per the germline V gene, CDR1 is SEHNR and CDR2 is FQNEAQ (reference sequence). The CDR3 here is CASSLAYGTVTGPQHF. The CDR3 nucleotides are TGTGCCAGCAGCTTAGCGTACGGGACAGTTACCGGGCCCCAGCATTTT.

The chain employs TRBV7-9 and TRBJ2-3; D is unclear. V lost 5 bases and J lost 0, with 9 bases in between. The CDR3 is made up of 14 amino acids. Germline V CDR1 and CDR2: SEHNR, FQNEAQ (reference sequence). The CDR3 nucleotides are TGTGCCAGCAGCACCCGGTCTAGCACAGATACGCAGTATTTT. Its protein product is CASSTRSSTDTQYF.

With respect to this clone: The sample has other DNA sequences that encode this CDR3 too. The rearrangement uses TRBV18 and TRBJ2-7; 9 bases fit TRBD2. CDR1 is KGHSH and CDR2 is LQKENI in the germline V gene. The CDR3 has 14 residues. V trimming: 3 bases; J trimming: 2 bases; junction bases outside the gene matches: 2. The CDR3 nucleotides read TGTGCCAGCTCACCCAGCGGGAGGACCTACGAGCAGTACTTC. Protein sequence: CASSPSGRTYEQYF.

The rearrangement joins TRBV7-2 to TRBJ2-1; TRBD2 agrees at 9 bases. J gave up 7 bases and V 5 bases, and 6 bases lay outside the gene matches. CDR1 and CDR2 (germline): SGHTA, FQGNSA. This CDR3 contains 14 residues. The CDR3 here is CASSRPREGNEQFF. In nucleotides, the CDR3 is TGTGCCAGCAGCCGCCCGCGGGAGGGGAATGAGCAGTTCTTC.

The J gene is TRBJ2-3, the V gene TRBV7-9; 13 positions match TRBD2. Germline CDR1 and CDR2: SEHNR and FQNEAQ (reference sequence). The CDR3 spans 17 residues. V shed 3 bases and J 3 bases; nucleotides not matched to a gene: 6. The DNA for the CDR3 is TGTGCCAGCAGCTTGAGAACTAGCGGGAGGGTAACAGATACGCAGTATTTT. Translating it yields CASSLRTSGRVTDTQYF.

This chain links TRBV20-1 with TRBJ1-2, with TRBD1 matching 7 bases. The junction had 7 bases not matched to a gene; V was cut back by 5 bases and J by 10 bases. The germline gives CDR1 DFQATT, CDR2 SNEGSKA (reference sequence). The CDR3 has 11 residues. CDR3 bases: TGCAGTGCTGCCTACAGGGGTTACTACACCTTC. This translates into CSAAYRGYYTF.

As to this clone: Additional DNA sequences in this sample encode the identical CDR3. The rearrangement joins TRBV5-1 to TRBJ2-7; unclear D gene. Trimming removed 4 bases at V and 4 bases at J, with 9 bases between. The length of the CDR3 is 12 residues. Germline CDR1 and CDR2: SGHRS and YFSETQ. CDR3 loop: CASSPDLYEQYF. The CDR3 DNA reads as TGCGCCAGCAGCCCGGACCTTTACGAGCAGTACTTC.

Remarks on this clone: The same CDR3 also results from other DNA sequences found in this sample. Written as DNA, the CDR3 is TGTGCCTGGAGTGTATCGGGGAATTCACCCCTCCACTTT. Translation: CAWSVSGNSPLHF. J is TRBJ1-6 and V is TRBV30; no definite D call. Trimming pared 0 bases from V and 7 bases from J, leaving 7 bases between. This CDR3 has 13 amino acids. Germline-derived CDR1 and CDR2 are GTSNPN and SVGIG (reference sequence).

This clone was seen a few times. Other nucleotide sequences in the sample specify the same CDR3. The chain joins TRBV7-9 to TRBJ2-5; D gene unclear. This CDR3 spans 12 amino acids. Trimming removed 3 bases from V and 3 bases from J, with 5 bases in between. Germline V gene data show CDR1 as SEHNR and CDR2 as FQNEAQ (reference sequence). CDR3 region: CASSFGEETQYF. The CDR3, as DNA: TGTGCCAGCAGCTTTGGGGAAGAGACCCAGTACTTC. The full variable domain, rest sourced from reference TRBV7-9 and TRBJ2-5, is DTGVSQNPRHKITKRGQNVTFRCDPISEHNRLYWYRQTLGQGPEFLTYFQNEAQLEKSRLLSDRFSAERPKGSFSTLEIQRTEQGDSAMYLCASSFGEETQYFGPGTRLLVL.

As regards this clone: Other DNA sequences within the sample encode an identical CDR3. The chain carries TRBV29-1 and TRBJ2-5, with 7 bases lining up with TRBD1. The trim removed 1 base at V and 3 bases at J, leaving 2 bases unmatched. The CDR3 extends over 13 amino acids. CDR1 and CDR2 from the germline V gene are SQVTM and ANQGSEA. CDR3 sequence reads: CSVEGQGKETQYF. CDR3 bases: TGCAGCGTTGAAGGACAGGGAAAAGAGACCCAGTACTTC.

Comments on this clone: Different DNA sequences within this sample yield the same CDR3. This rearrangement joins TRBV7-2 to TRBJ2-3; D ambiguous. V gave up 1 base and J gave up 1 base, with 6 bases separating them. The germline CDR1 and CDR2 sequences are SGHTA and FQGNSA. This CDR3 spans 14 amino acids. The chain's CDR3 is CASSLGVGTDTQYF. In DNA, the CDR3 is TGTGCCAGCAGCTTAGGGGTTGGCACAGATACGCAGTATTTT.

The chain has TRBV7-8 and TRBJ1-5; 12 bases match TRBD1. The CDR3 is 19 amino acids. Germline V gene lookup returns CDR1 SGHVS and CDR2 FQNEAQ. Trimming cost V 5 bases and J 2 bases; bases outside gene matches: 13. The CDR3 DNA reads as TGTGCCAGCAGCCCCGGGACAGGGGGCGGGAAACGAGGCAATCAGCCCCAGCATTTT. It encodes CASSPGTGGGKRGNQPQHF.

The gene calls are TRBV5-8 and TRBJ1-5; possibly TRBD1 for D (5 bases). The CDR3 is made up of 12 amino acids. Trimming pared 4 bases from V and 11 bases from J, leaving 13 bases between. Germline V gene data show CDR1 as SGHTS and CDR2 as YDEGEE. The CDR3 DNA follows: TGTGCCAGCAGCCTGGATGGGGGGACCCAGCATTTT. This codes for CASSLDGGTQHF.

Comments on this clone: Other DNA sequences in the sample encode the same CDR3. V is TRBV9 and J is TRBJ2-3, with D hard to call. This CDR3 is built from 14 residues. The V gene's germline CDR1 is SGDLS and CDR2 YYNGEE. V dropped 0 bases and J dropped 3 bases, with 8 bases sitting between them. The CDR3 loop is CASSVGGTTDTQYF. CDR3 nucleotides: TGTGCCAGCAGCGTAGGCGGCACAACAGATACGCAGTATTTT.

The rearrangement uses TRBV7-2 and TRBJ1-2; TRBD1 matches at 8 bases. CDR3 length equals 15 residues. From germline, CDR1 is SGHTA and CDR2 FQGNSA. Trimming cost V 5 bases and J 3 bases; bases outside gene matches: 8. The CDR3 sequence: CASSPAGQGDYGYTF. DNA of the CDR3: TGTGCCAGCAGCCCCGCCGGACAGGGCGACTATGGCTACACCTTC.

This chain connects TRBV4-3 to TRBJ2-1; 7 positions match TRBD2. The CDR3 is 15 amino acids. Per germline, CDR1 LGHNA and CDR2 YSLEER. J lost 5 bases, V lost 0 bases, and 4 bases had no gene match. The CDR3, as DNA: TGCGCCAGCAGCCAAGATGCTAGCGGCCACAATGAGCAGTTCTTC. Its translation: CASSQDASGHNEQFF.

This chain uses TRBV7-6 with TRBJ1-1, with 9 bases identical to TRBD1. Germline assignment: CDR1 SGHVS and CDR2 FNYEAQ. This CDR3 has 15 residues. After removal of 5 bases from V and 5 bases from J, the junction contained 9 bases not matched to a gene. The DNA of the CDR3 is TGTGCCAGCAGCCCCGGGACAGGGCCTGGGACTGAAGCTTTCTTT. Translated, it gives CASSPGTGPGTEAFF. Full variable domain (missing parts from reference TRBV7-6 and TRBJ1-1): GAGVSQSPRYKVTKRGQDVALRCDPISGHVSLYWYRQALGQGPEFLTYFNYEAQQDKSGLPNDRFSAERPEGSISTLTIQRTEQRDSAMYRCASSPGTGPGTEAFFGQGTRLTVV.

V and J are TRBV5-5 and TRBJ2-7, with a possible D match to TRBD2 (6 bases). V lost 4 bases and J 7 bases, leaving 12 bases between the germline ends. The CDR3 spans 12 residues. Germline CDR1 and CDR2: SGHKS and YYEKEE (reference sequence). The CDR3 spells CASSPQGGEQYF. Here the CDR3 DNA reads TGTGCCAGCAGCCCGCAGGGAGGAGAGCAGTACTTC. The whole variable domain, remainder taken from reference TRBV5-5 and TRBJ2-7, is DAGVTQSPTHLIKTRGQQVTLRCSPISGHKSVSWYQQVLGQGPQFIFQYYEKEERGRGNFPDRFSARQFPNYSSELNVNALLLGDSALYLCASSPQGGEQYFGPGTRLTVT.

The V gene is TRBV28, the J gene TRBJ1-1; D ambiguous. This CDR3 spans 13 amino acids. CDR1 and CDR2 from the germline V gene are MDHEN and SYDVKM. V dropped 6 bases and J dropped 1 base, with 9 bases sitting between them. CDR3 protein: CASRRSPNTEAFF. The CDR3 nucleotides read TGTGCCAGCAGGAGGTCCCCGAACACTGAAGCTTTCTTT.

This clone came up a few times. The sample has other DNA sequences that encode this CDR3 too. This chain connects TRBV28 to TRBJ2-7, with no clear D. V was clipped by 8 bases and J by 2 bases, with 13 bases between them. CDR3 length: 13 residues. CDR1 is MDHEN, CDR2 SYDVKM, per germline. Here the CDR3 DNA reads TGTGCCAGCTCAGGCAGGCCTACCTACGAGCAGTACTTC. Its translation is CASSGRPTYEQYF.

The chain carries TRBV5-1 and TRBJ2-1, with TRBD1 identical over 7 bases. This CDR3 has 15 amino acids. Per germline, CDR1 SGHRS and CDR2 YFSETQ. The V segment lost 2 bases and the J segment 6 bases; nucleotides outside the gene matches: 8. The CDR3 loop reads CASSLPTGTGNEQFF. In DNA form, the CDR3 reads TGCGCCAGCAGCTTACCGACAGGGACGGGCAATGAGCAGTTCTTC.

V gene TRBV9 combines with J gene TRBJ2-1, with D uncertain. CDR1 is SGDLS and CDR2 is YYNGEE in the germline V gene. This CDR3 region has 14 residues. The V gene lost 0 bases and the J gene lost 7 bases, with 11 bases spanning the gap. The CDR3 DNA is TGTGCCAGCAGCGTAGGTGTCGAAAGGAATGAGCAGTTCTTC. This codes for CASSVGVERNEQFF.

J is TRBJ1-4 and V is TRBV21-1. TRBV21-1 is flagged as a pseudogene. CDR3 size: 16 residues. The CDR3 DNA is TGTGCCAGCAGCAAAGCGTGTGGGTTGTTTAATGAAAAACTGTTTTTT. It specifies CASSKACGLFNEKLFF.

CDR3: CASSSGSGTGRTLGHGYTF. The CDR3 nucleotides read TGTGCCAGCAGTTCCGGATCCGGGACAGGGAGAACCTTAGGGCATGGCTACACCTTC. The chain joins TRBV28 to TRBJ1-2; 9 bases match TRBD1. This CDR3 spans 19 amino acids. Germline-derived CDR1 and CDR2 are MDHEN and SYDVKM. The junction had 21 bases not matched to a gene; V was cut back by 4 bases and J by 6 bases.

The chain is built from TRBV7-2 and TRBJ1-2; D perhaps matches TRBD1 (5 bases). This CDR3 contains 13 residues. V lost 1 base and J 6 bases, leaving 9 bases between the germline ends. Germline loops: CDR1 SGHTA, CDR2 FQGNSA. In nucleotides, the CDR3 is TGTGCCAGCAGCTTAGGATCAGGGAATGGCTACACCTTC. This gives the protein CASSLGSGNGYTF.